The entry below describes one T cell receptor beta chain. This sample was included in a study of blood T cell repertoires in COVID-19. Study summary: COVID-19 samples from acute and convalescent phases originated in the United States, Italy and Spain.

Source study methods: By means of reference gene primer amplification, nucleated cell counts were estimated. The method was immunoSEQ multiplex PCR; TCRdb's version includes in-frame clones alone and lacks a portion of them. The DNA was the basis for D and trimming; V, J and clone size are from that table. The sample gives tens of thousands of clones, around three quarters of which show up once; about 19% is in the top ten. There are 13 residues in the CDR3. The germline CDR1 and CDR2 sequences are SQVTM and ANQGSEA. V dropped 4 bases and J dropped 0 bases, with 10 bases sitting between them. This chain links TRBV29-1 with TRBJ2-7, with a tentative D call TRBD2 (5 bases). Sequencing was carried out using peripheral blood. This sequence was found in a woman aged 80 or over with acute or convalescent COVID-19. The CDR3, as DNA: TGCAGCGTTGTGACGGGAAGCTCCTACGAGCAGTACTTC. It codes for CSVVTGSSYEQYF.